This entry is about one T cell receptor beta chain. The data were obtained in a study of blood T cell repertoires in COVID-19. Germline assignment: CDR1 SGHTA and CDR2 FQGNSA. The junction had 5 bases not matched to a gene; V was cut back by 3 bases and J by 3 bases. The CDR3 spans 15 residues. Sequenced by immunoSEQ multiplex PCR; TCRdb stores in-frame clones only, minus some. The sample holds 200,000 to 250,000 clones, around 84% seen once. The sequence came from a woman older than 75 with active or convalescent COVID-19. Source material: peripheral blood. This rearrangement joins TRBV7-2 to TRBJ1-5, with TRBD1 identical over 7 bases. The CDR3 loop reads CASSFTGAFNQPQHF. The CDR3 DNA follows: TGTGCCAGCAGCTTTACAGGGGCCTTCAATCAGCCCCAGCATTTT.